These T cell receptor beta chains were read from a single sample in a study of OX40 agonist ivuxolimab in advanced cancers. The assay was immunoSEQ multiplex PCR, and TCRdb's table has in-frame clones only and misses some. The sample includes about 79,000 clones, around 85% of them seen just once. Sequences were derived from CD4+ or CD8+ T cells sorted from blood, sampled in a trial of the OX40 agonist ivuxolimab. The receptors originated from an adult with an advanced solid tumor such as melanoma, head and neck, liver or kidney cancer. Each CDR3 is given with its conserved first and last residue. A D gene is named only where the DNA matches it firmly. Clone size appears in some rows only: once, few, many, or a class for an expanded clone.

CASWTSGYNEQFF,TGTGCCTCATGGACTAGCGGATACAATGAGCAGTTCTTC,.,TRBD2,TRBJ2-1,TRBV6-5
CASSTAPERKKLFF,TGTGCCAGCAGTACGGCCCCGGAGCGCAAAAAACTGTTTTTT,few,.,TRBJ1-4,TRBV6-1
CASSQNRGTNEKLFF,TGCGCCAGCAGCCAAAACAGGGGGACTAATGAAAAACTGTTTTTT,.,TRBD1,TRBJ1-4,TRBV4-3
CAWGSTGGGYTF,TGTGCCTGGGGCTCGACAGGGGGCGGCTACACCTTC,.,TRBD1,TRBJ1-2,TRBV30
CASSLDQTGNEQYF,TGTGCCAGCAGCTTAGACCAGACAGGGAACGAGCAGTACTTC,.,TRBD1,TRBJ2-7,TRBV7-9
CVSSPRMGTNEKLFF,TGCGTCAGCAGCCCCAGAATGGGTACTAATGAAAAACTGTTTTTT,.,.,TRBJ1-4,TRBV4-1
CASSLGLAKTQYF,TGTGCCAGCAGTTTAGGACTAGCGAAGACCCAGTACTTC,.,TRBD2,TRBJ2-5,TRBV27
CASSLAGYNEQFF,TGTGCCAGCAGTTTAGCAGGGTACAATGAGCAGTTCTTC,.,.,TRBJ2-1,TRBV27
CASSLFTDTQYF,TGTGCCAGCAGCCTCTTCACAGATACGCAGTATTTT,once,.,TRBJ2-3,TRBV7-8
CASTTTGPNTEAFF,TGTGCCAGCACCACGACGGGGCCGAACACTGAAGCTTTCTTT,.,.,TRBJ1-1,TRBV5-4
CASSVGTQEEKLFF,TGTGCCAGCAGTGTTGGGACTCAGGAAGAAAAACTGTTTTTT,few,.,TRBJ1-4,TRBV2
CASSLRQGSYNEQFF,TGTGCCAGCAGCTTGCGACAGGGCTCCTACAATGAGCAGTTCTTC,.,TRBD1,TRBJ2-1,TRBV11-1
CASRRTGTGANVLTF,TGTGCCAGCAGAAGAACAGGGACCGGGGCCAACGTCCTGACTTTC,.,.,TRBJ2-6,TRBV14
CASSFTVVSLEQYF,TGTGCCAGCAGCTTCACAGTGGTGTCGCTCGAGCAGTACTTC,.,.,TRBJ2-7,TRBV7-9
CSVVPRTGELFF,TGCAGCGTTGTCCCACGCACCGGGGAGCTGTTTTTT,.,.,TRBJ2-2,TRBV29-1
CASSYSITGQFF,TGTGCCAGCAGTTACTCGATTACAGGGCAGTTCTTC,.,.,TRBJ2-1,TRBV6-6
CASSPSTADGYTF,TGTGCCAGCAGCCCTAGTACCGCGGATGGCTACACCTTC,few,.,TRBJ1-2,TRBV9
CASSQDGTYDTDTQYF,TGCGCCAGCAGCCAAGACGGGACTTACGACACAGATACGCAGTATTTT,.,.,TRBJ2-3,TRBV4-1
CASSYSVWGGYEQYF,TGTGCCAGCAGTTACTCGGTCTGGGGCGGCTACGAGCAGTACTTC,.,.,TRBJ2-7,TRBV6-5
CATRSSGYEQYF,TGTGCCACGCGGAGTAGCGGCTACGAGCAGTACTTC,.,.,TRBJ2-7,TRBV28
CASSSGQHNQPQHF,TGTGCCAGCAGCTCGGGACAGCACAATCAGCCCCAGCATTTT,.,TRBD1,TRBJ1-5,TRBV6-5
CASRNDPFTQYF,TGTGCCAGCAGAAATGACCCTTTTACGCAGTATTTT,.,.,TRBJ2-3,TRBV25-1
CAIMGQGNTEAFF,TGTGCCATCATGGGTCAGGGGAACACTGAAGCTTTCTTT,.,.,TRBJ1-1,TRBV10-3
CASSISSSYEQYF,TGTGCCAGCAGTATAAGTAGCTCCTACGAGCAGTACTTC,.,.,TRBJ2-7,TRBV27
CASGTVPEQYF,TGTGCCAGCGGGACAGTACCCGAGCAGTACTTC,.,TRBD1,TRBJ2-7,TRBV6-1
CASSFLAGEKETQYF,TGCGCCAGCAGCTTCCTAGCGGGGGAGAAAGAGACCCAGTACTTC,.,TRBD2,TRBJ2-5,TRBV5-1
CASSPGTSSYNEQFF,TGTGCCAGTAGTCCCGGGACCTCCTCCTACAATGAGCAGTTCTTC,.,.,TRBJ2-1,TRBV19
CASSGFLSRGPANTGELFF,TGTGCCAGCAGTGGTTTTTTATCTAGGGGGCCCGCGAACACCGGGGAGCTGTTTTTT,.,TRBD1,TRBJ2-2,TRBV28
CASSIAARTGYSNQPQHF,TGTGCCAGTAGTATAGCAGCCCGGACAGGATATAGCAATCAGCCCCAGCATTTT,.,TRBD1,TRBJ1-5,TRBV19
CASSLGRTGGDPYEQYF,TGTGCCAGCAGTTTAGGACGAACAGGGGGTGATCCCTACGAGCAGTACTTC,.,TRBD1,TRBJ2-7,TRBV28
CAVQGLRTPLHF,TGTGCCGTTCAGGGTTTGAGGACACCCCTCCACTTT,.,.,TRBJ1-6,TRBV2
CASSEIGMQFF,TGTGCCAGCAGTGAGATAGGTATGCAGTTCTTC,.,.,TRBJ2-1,TRBV28
CASSFGDFSGNTIYF,TGCGCCAGCAGCTTCGGCGATTTCTCTGGAAACACCATATATTTT,once,.,TRBJ1-3,TRBV5-1
CASSSRDRVGQPQHF,TGTGCCAGCAGTTCCCGGGACAGGGTTGGTCAGCCCCAGCATTTT,once,TRBD1,TRBJ1-5,TRBV2
CASSVLAGDNEQFF,TGTGCCAGCAGTGTACTAGCGGGGGACAATGAGCAGTTCTTC,once,TRBD2,TRBJ2-1,TRBV6-4
CASSLVGITSSQHF,TGTGCCAGCAGCTTAGTTGGGATAACCAGTTCCCAGCATTTT,.,.,TRBJ1-5,TRBV7-2
CASSLVKETGSPNTEAFF,TGTGCCAGCAGCTTAGTCAAGGAAACAGGATCGCCGAACACTGAAGCTTTCTTT,.,.,TRBJ1-1,TRBV7-9
CASGLPTFTGLIYNEQFF,TGTGCTAGTGGTTTGCCTACTTTTACGGGACTAATTTACAATGAGCAGTTCTTC,.,TRBD2,TRBJ2-1,TRBV12-5
CASSYSMAGSREQYF,TGTGCCAGCAGTTACTCGATGGCGGGATCCCGCGAGCAGTACTTC,.,.,TRBJ2-7,TRBV6-5
CSARSGDEQYF,TGCAGTGCTAGATCCGGGGACGAGCAGTACTTC,.,.,TRBJ2-7,TRBV20-1
CASSEAQGAAYEQYF,TGTGCCAGCAGTGAAGCGCAGGGGGCCGCCTACGAGCAGTACTTC,.,TRBD1,TRBJ2-7,TRBV2
CASSGGANSPLHF,TGCGCCAGCAGCGGAGGGGCTAATTCACCCCTCCACTTT,.,.,TRBJ1-6,TRBV5-1
CASSARTGGLETQYF,TGTGCCAGCAGCGCGAGGACAGGGGGTTTAGAGACCCAGTACTTC,.,TRBD1,TRBJ2-5,TRBV7-9
CASSGGRGLAGAETQYF,TGTGCCAGCAGTGGGGGGCGGGGACTAGCGGGAGCCGAGACCCAGTACTTC,.,TRBD2,TRBJ2-5,TRBV6-1
CASILQGETQYF,TGTGCCAGCATCCTTCAGGGTGAGACCCAGTACTTC,.,.,TRBJ2-5,TRBV7-9
CASSLQGPNNAVYGYTF,TGTGCCAGCAGTCTACAGGGTCCCAACAACGCTGTATATGGCTACACCTTC,.,.,TRBJ1-2,TRBV27
CASSPRAGEYEQYF,TGTGCCAGCAGCCCCCGGGCGGGAGAATACGAGCAGTACTTC,.,TRBD2,TRBJ2-7,TRBV7-2